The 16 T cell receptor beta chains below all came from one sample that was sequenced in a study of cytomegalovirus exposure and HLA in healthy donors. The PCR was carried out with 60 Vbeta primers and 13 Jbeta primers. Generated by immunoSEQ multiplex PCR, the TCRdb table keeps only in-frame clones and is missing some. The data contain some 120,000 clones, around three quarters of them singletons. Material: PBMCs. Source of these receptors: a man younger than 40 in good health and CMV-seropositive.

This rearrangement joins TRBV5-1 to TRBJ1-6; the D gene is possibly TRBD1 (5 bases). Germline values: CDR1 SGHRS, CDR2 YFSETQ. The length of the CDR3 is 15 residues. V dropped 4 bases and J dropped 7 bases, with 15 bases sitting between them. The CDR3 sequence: CASSPGRRENSPLHF. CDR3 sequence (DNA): TGCGCCAGCAGCCCGGGACGTCGGGAGAATTCACCCCTCCACTTT.

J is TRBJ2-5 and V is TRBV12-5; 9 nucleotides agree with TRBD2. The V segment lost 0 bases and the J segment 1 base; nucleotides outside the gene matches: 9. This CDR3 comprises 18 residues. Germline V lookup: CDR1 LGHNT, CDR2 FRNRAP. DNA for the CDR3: TGTGCTAGTGGTTTGGTAGAAACAGAGCGGGGGGTCCAAGAGACCCAGTACTTC. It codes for CASGLVETERGVQETQYF.

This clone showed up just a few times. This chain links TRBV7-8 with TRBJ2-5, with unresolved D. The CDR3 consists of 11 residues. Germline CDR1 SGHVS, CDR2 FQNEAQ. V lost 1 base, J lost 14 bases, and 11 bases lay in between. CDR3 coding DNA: TGTGCCAGCAGCTTAGGAGATCCGATTTACTTC. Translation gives CASSLGDPIYF.

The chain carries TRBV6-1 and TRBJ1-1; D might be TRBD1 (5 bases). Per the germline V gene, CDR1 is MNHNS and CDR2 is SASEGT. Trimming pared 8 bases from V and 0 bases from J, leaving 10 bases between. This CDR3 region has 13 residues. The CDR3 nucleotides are TGTGCCAGCCGTGCGACAGTGAACACTGAAGCTTTCTTT. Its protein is CASRATVNTEAFF.

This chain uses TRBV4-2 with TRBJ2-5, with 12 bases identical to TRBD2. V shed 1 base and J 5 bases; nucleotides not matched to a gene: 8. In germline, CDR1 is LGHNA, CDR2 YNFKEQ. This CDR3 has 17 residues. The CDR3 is CASSQVLAGGRGETQYF. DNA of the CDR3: TGTGCCAGCAGCCAAGTCCTAGCGGGGGGGCGGGGGGAGACCCAGTACTTC.

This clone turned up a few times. CDR3 nucleotides: TGTGCTAGTGGTCCACCTGGGACACTTCCAAACACCGGGGAGCTGTTTTTT. Encoded protein: CASGPPGTLPNTGELFF. The chain uses TRBV12-5 and TRBJ2-2; weak D call: TRBD1 (6 bases). Germline V CDR1 and CDR2: LGHNT, FRNRAP. Trimming took 5 bases from V and 2 from J, leaving 18 bases between them. CDR3 size: 17 residues.

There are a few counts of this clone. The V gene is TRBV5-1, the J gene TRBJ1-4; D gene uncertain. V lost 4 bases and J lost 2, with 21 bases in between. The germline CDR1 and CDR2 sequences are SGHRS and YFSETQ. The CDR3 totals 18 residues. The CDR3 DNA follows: TGCGCCAGCAGCCCCTTCCCGGGTAGCTTTTTCACTAATGAAAAACTGTTTTTT. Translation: CASSPFPGSFFTNEKLFF.

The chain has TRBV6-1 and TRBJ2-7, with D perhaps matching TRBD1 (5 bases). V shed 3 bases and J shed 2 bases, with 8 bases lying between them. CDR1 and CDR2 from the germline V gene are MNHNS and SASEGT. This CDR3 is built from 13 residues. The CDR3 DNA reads TGTGCCAGCAGTGAGCAGGGCCCCTACGAGCAGTACTTC. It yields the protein CASSEQGPYEQYF.

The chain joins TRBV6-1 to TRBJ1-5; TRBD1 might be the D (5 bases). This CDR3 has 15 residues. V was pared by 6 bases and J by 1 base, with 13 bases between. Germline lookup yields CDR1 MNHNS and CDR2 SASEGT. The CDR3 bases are TGTGCCAGCAGCTGGGCCGGGGGAAGCAATCAGCCCCAGCATTTT. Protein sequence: CASSWAGGSNQPQHF.

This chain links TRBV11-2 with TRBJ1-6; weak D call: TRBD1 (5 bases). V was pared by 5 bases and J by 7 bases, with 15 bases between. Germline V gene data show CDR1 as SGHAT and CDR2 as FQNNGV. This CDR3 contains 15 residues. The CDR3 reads CASSKGSNINSPLHF. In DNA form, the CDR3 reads TGTGCCAGCAGCAAGGGGTCGAACATCAATTCACCCCTCCACTTT. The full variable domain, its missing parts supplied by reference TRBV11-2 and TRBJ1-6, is EAGVAQSPRYKIIEKRQSVAFWCNPISGHATLYWYQQILGQGPKLLIQFQNNGVVDDSQLPKDRFSAERLKGVDSTLKIQPAKLEDSAVYLCASSKGSNINSPLHFGNGTRLTVT.

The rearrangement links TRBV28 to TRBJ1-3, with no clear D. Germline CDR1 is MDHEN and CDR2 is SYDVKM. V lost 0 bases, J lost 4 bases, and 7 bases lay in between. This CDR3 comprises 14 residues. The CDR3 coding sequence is TGTGCCAGCAGTTTATGGGGCCGCGGAAACACCATATATTTT. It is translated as CASSLWGRGNTIYF.

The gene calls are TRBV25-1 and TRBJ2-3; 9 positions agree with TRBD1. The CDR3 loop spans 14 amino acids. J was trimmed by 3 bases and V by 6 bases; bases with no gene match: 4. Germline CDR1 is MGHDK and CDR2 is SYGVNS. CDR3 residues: CASRKTGGTDTQYF. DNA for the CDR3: TGTGCCAGCAGAAAGACAGGGGGTACAGATACGCAGTATTTT.

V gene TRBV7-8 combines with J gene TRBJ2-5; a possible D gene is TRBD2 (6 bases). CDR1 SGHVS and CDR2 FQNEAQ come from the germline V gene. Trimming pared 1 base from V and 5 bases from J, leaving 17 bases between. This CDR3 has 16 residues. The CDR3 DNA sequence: TGTGCCAGCAGCTTAGTGGCGCGGGGTATATTCGAGACCCAGTACTTC. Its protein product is CASSLVARGIFETQYF.

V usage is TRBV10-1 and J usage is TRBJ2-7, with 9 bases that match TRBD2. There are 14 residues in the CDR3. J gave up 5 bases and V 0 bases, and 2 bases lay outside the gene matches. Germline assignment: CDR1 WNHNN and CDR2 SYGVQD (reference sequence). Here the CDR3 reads CASSESSSGDEQYF. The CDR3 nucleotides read TGCGCCAGCAGTGAGTCGTCTAGCGGGGACGAGCAGTACTTC.

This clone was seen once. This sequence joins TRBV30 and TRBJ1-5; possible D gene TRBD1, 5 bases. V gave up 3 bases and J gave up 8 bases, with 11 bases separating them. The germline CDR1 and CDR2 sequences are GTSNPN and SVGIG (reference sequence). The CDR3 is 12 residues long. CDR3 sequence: CAWRGPGEPQHF. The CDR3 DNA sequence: TGTGCCTGGAGGGGGCCGGGAGAGCCCCAGCATTTT. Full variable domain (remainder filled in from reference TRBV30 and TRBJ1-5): SQTIHQWPATLVQPVGSPLSLECTVEGTSNPNLYWYRQAAGRGLQLLFYSVGIGQISSEVPQNLSASRPQDRQFILSSKKLLLSDSGFYLCAWRGPGEPQHFGDGTRLSIL.

CDR3 nucleotide sequence: TGCGCCAGCAGCTTGGACAGGGGTTACACTGAAGCTTTCTTT. Translated: CASSLDRGYTEAFF. The rearrangement uses TRBV5-1 and TRBJ1-1; 7 nucleotides align to TRBD1. The CDR3 is 14 residues long. CDR1 SGHRS and CDR2 YFSETQ come from the germline V gene. Trimming removed 0 bases from V and 3 bases from J; junction bases left unmatched: 2.